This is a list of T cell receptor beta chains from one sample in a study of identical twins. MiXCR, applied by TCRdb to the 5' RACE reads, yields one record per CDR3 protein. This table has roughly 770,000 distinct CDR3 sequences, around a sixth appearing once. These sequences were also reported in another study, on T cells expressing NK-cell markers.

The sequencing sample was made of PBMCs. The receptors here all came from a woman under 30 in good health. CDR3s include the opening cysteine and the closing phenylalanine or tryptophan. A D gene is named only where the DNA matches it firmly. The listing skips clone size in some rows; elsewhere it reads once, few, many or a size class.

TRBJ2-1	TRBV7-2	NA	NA	CASSDGVQRHEQFF	TGTGCCAGCAGCGATGGGGTGCAGAGGCATGAGCAGTTCTTC
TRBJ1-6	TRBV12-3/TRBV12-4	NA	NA	CASGGEYNSPLHF	TGTGCCAGCGGTGGGGAATATAATTCACCCCTCCACTTT
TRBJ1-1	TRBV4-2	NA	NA	CASSQGAGKMNTEAFF	TGTGCCAGCAGCCAAGGTGCAGGGAAAATGAACACTGAAGCTTTCTTT
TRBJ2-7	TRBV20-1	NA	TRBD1	CSAREQGAIPYEQYF	TGCAGTGCTAGGGAACAGGGGGCGATCCCCTACGAGCAGTACTTC
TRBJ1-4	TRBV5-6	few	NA	CASSSGLGESGEKLFF	TGTGCCAGCAGCTCGGGCCTGGGGGAGAGTGGTGAAAAACTGTTTTTT
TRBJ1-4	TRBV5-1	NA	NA	CASSLTSSSEKLFF	TGCGCCAGCAGCTTAACAAGTTCGAGTGAAAAACTGTTTTTT
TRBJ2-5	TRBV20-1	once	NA	CSAEHPYQETQYF	TGCAGTGCTGAGCACCCCTACCAAGAGACCCAGTACTTC
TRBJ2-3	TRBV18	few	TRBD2	CASSPSSGTTDTQYF	TGTGCCAGCTCACCTTCTAGCGGAACTACAGATACGCAGTATTTT
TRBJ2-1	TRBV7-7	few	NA	CASSSDLEGEQFF	TGTGCCAGCAGTTCCGACTTGGAGGGGGAGCAGTTCTTC
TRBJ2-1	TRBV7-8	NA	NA	CASTGRASSYNEQFF	TGTGCCAGCACTGGCCGGGCTAGCTCCTACAATGAGCAGTTCTTC
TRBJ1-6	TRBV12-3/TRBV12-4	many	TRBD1	CASSRTGGGSPLHF	TGTGCCAGCAGTCGCACAGGGGGCGGTTCACCCCTCCACTTT
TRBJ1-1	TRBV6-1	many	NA	CASRLLRTVNTEAFF	TGTGCCAGCAGACTACTACGGACGGTGAACACTGAAGCTTTCTTT
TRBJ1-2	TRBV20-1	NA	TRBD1	CSASSDRPNYGYTF	TGCAGTGCTAGCTCGGACAGGCCTAACTATGGCTACACCTTC
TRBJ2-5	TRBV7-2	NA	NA	CASSYIVAEGTQYF	TGTGCCAGCAGCTATATAGTGGCTGAAGGGACCCAGTACTTC
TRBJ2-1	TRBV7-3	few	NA	CASSAGSSLNEQFF	TGTGCCAGCAGCGCCGGTAGCTCTCTCAATGAGCAGTTCTTC
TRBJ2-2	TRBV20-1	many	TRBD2	CSARSGTTTTGELFF	TGCAGTGCTAGGTCCGGGACTACAACCACCGGGGAGCTGTTTTTT
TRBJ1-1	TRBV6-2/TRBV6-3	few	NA	CASAPGRTEAFF	TGTGCCAGCGCTCCCGGACGGACTGAAGCTTTCTTT